This T cell receptor beta chain was recovered during a study of response to subunit inactivated influenza vaccine. Points from the study as a whole: New T cells are recruited in small numbers by each seasonal influenza vaccination, according to the authors' suggestion.

CDR1 is MGHRA, CDR2 YSYEKL, per germline. The CDR3 contains 16 residues. V gave up 3 bases and J gave up 0 bases, with 12 bases separating them. TCRdb re-called the RT-PCR reads with MiXCR, one entry per CDR3 protein. The repertoire holds 490,000 or so distinct CDR3 sequences, with around 8% as singletons. This clonotype occurred many times. Its antigen is unknown. This clonotype was sampled from a man aged 45-69 years who received an inactivated influenza vaccine. The source material was PBMCs from blood, sampled approximately 25 months after vaccination. This sequence joins TRBV4-1 and TRBJ1-3; possibly TRBD1 for D (6 bases). CDR3 protein: CASSQDTGPSGNTIYF. Here the CDR3 DNA reads TGCGCCAGCAGCCAGGATACAGGGCCCTCTGGAAACACCATATATTTT.